The TCR beta chain under discussion was sequenced for a study of cytomegalovirus exposure and HLA in healthy donors. The PCR ran on 60 Vbeta and 13 Jbeta primers. Repertoires were generated with immunoSEQ multiplex PCR, while TCRdb's copy carries only in-frame clones and drops some. The sample includes tens of thousands of clones, roughly 69% of them seen just once. Findings and limits, study-wide: Confirmation in vitro established that a few CMV-associated chains were specific for CMV antigens. Some public TCRs appeared in many individuals, while most sequences were rare. Researchers catalogued around 150 TCR beta chains as cytomegalovirus-associated.

Germline V gene data show CDR1 as SNHLY and CDR2 as FYNNEI. V lost 7 bases and J lost 0; bases outside the gene matches: 9. The CDR3 spans 17 residues. Comments on this clone: Its antigen is unidentified.

This TCR derives from a man aged 45-65 years in good health and CMV-seropositive. The sequencing input was PBMCs. V gene TRBV2 combines with J gene TRBJ2-7; 13 nucleotides match TRBD2. This chain's CDR3 is CASIPGLAGVSSYEQYF. The CDR3 DNA sequence: TGTGCCAGCATCCCCGGACTAGCGGGGGTATCCTCCTACGAGCAGTACTTC.